The source of this T cell receptor (beta chain) is a study of blood T cell repertoires in COVID-19. About the research overall: The analysed material was cDNA or gDNA that came from T cells, B-cell-depleted T cells, or PBMCs.

This CDR3 comprises 16 residues. Germline V lookup: CDR1 SEHNR, CDR2 FQNEAQ (reference sequence). J lost 5 bases, V lost 3 bases, and 12 bases had no gene match. Original processing notes: Reference gene primer amplification gave estimated nucleated cell counts. The protocol was immunoSEQ multiplex PCR, while the TCRdb copy is restricted to in-frame clones and leaves out a portion. That table supplies the V and J calls and clone size; D and trimming were determined from the DNA. The data contain roughly 35,000 clones, approximately 90% of them singletons. The origin of this receptor is a man in his sixties or seventies with acute or convalescent COVID-19. The specimen sequenced was peripheral blood. V and J are TRBV7-9 and TRBJ2-5; 7 positions match TRBD1. The CDR3 region has the DNA TGTGCCAGCAGCTTCGGTACAGGGGACGCAGGGGAGACCCAGTACTTC. Its protein is CASSFGTGDAGETQYF. The whole variable domain, remainder taken from reference TRBV7-9 and TRBJ2-5, is DTGVSQNPRHKITKRGQNVTFRCDPISEHNRLYWYRQTLGQGPEFLTYFQNEAQLEKSRLLSDRFSAERPKGSFSTLEIQRTEQGDSAMYLCASSFGTGDAGETQYFGPGTRLLVL.